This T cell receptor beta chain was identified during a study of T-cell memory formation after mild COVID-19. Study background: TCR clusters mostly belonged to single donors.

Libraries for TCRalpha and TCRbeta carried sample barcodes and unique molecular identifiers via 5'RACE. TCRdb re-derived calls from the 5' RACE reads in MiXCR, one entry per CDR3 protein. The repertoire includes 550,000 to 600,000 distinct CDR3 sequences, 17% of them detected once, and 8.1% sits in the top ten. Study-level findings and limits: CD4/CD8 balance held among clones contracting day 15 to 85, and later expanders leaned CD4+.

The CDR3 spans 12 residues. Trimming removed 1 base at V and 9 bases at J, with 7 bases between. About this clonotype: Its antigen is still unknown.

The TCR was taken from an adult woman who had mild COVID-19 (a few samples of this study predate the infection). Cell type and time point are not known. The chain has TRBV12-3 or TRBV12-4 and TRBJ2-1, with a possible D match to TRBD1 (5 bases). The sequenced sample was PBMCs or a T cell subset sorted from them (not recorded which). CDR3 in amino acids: CASSLVRAEQFF. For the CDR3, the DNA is TGTGCCAGCAGTTTAGTCAGGGCTGAGCAGTTCTTC.